The clone carrying this TCR beta chain came up once. This sample is drawn from a study of T cell repertoires in ileal Crohn's disease. Assay used: immunoSEQ multiplex PCR; TCRdb lists only in-frame clones, some missing. The repertoire has 7,300 or so clones, 70% to 85% of them found once; the top ten carry about 7.8%. V was clipped by 4 bases and J by 3 bases; unmatched bases: 9. The germline gives CDR1 MGHDK, CDR2 SYGVNS. The CDR3 contains 15 residues. The chain carries TRBV25-1 and TRBJ2-7; 7 bases align to TRBD1. The sequence came from an adult with Crohn's disease. Sequencing was carried out using ileal tissue. CDR3 nucleotides: TGTGCCAGCAGTGGCACACCGGGACAGCACTACGAGCAGTACTTC. This codes for CASSGTPGQHYEQYF.